The 8 T cell receptor beta chains reported below all come from one sample, sequenced in a study of T cell responses to AZD1222 COVID-19 vaccine. The table came from immunoSEQ multiplex PCR; TCRdb's copy has only in-frame clones and leaves some out. The sample holds tens of thousands of clones, roughly nine tenths seen once. The sample was peripheral blood, taken 28 days after the second AZD1222 dose. The source is an adult who received the AZD1222 COVID-19 vaccine.

The chain uses TRBV21-1 and TRBJ2-1; the D segment call TRBD2 is taken from the table without a DNA check. TRBV21-1 corresponds to a pseudogene. CDR3 length: 15 amino acids. CDR3 in DNA: TGTGCCAGCAGCAAATATGAGAAAAACTACAATGAGCAGTTCTTC. Translation gives CASSKYEKNYNEQFF.

In its sample, this clone was seen once. The chain couples TRBV3-1 (or the pseudogene TRBV3-2) to TRBJ2-1; 11 bases are shared with TRBD2. CDR1 LGHDT and CDR2 YNNKEL come from the germline V gene (reference sequence). The V segment lost 1 base and the J segment 8 bases; nucleotides outside the gene matches: 4. The CDR3 sequence is 15 residues long. CDR3 loop: CASSQGVSGRDEQFF. The CDR3 DNA follows: TGTGCCAGCAGCCAAGGAGTTAGCGGGAGGGATGAGCAGTTCTTC.

This rearrangement joins TRBV29-1 to TRBJ2-5; possibly TRBD2 for D (5 bases). Germline lookup yields CDR1 SQVTM and CDR2 ANQGSEA. CDR3 length: 14 residues. Trimming took 3 bases from V and 3 from J, leaving 14 bases between them. This CDR3 reads CSVDFLAEKETQYF. In DNA, the CDR3 is TGCAGCGTTGATTTCCTAGCCGAAAAAGAGACCCAGTACTTC.

This chain links TRBV6-1 with TRBJ1-4; no firm D call. The CDR3 loop spans 14 amino acids. The germline V and J ends were trimmed by 2 bases and 0 bases, with 4 bases remaining between them. Looked up from germline, CDR1 is MNHNS and CDR2 is SASEGT. CDR3 in amino acids: CASSEYATNEKLFF. CDR3 DNA: TGTGCCAGCAGTGAATATGCAACTAATGAAAAACTGTTTTTT.

The chain joins TRBV3-1 (or the pseudogene TRBV3-2) to TRBJ2-7, with D hard to call. CDR1 LGHDT and CDR2 YNNKEL come from the germline V gene (reference sequence). The CDR3 spans 14 residues. The V end was cut by 2 bases, the J end by 2 bases, with 10 bases between. The CDR3 region has the DNA TGTGCCAGCAGCCAACAAGGGAACCCCTACGAGCAGTACTTC. Protein product: CASSQQGNPYEQYF.

The chain combines TRBV11-2 with TRBJ2-1, with 9 bases that match TRBD2. CDR3 length: 15 residues. CDR1 and CDR2 from the germline V gene are SGHAT and FQNNGV. The ends lost 7 bases at V and 10 bases at J; junction bases unmatched: 14. The CDR3: CASNQMGLAGNEQFF. The CDR3 DNA follows: TGTGCCAGCAACCAAATGGGGCTAGCGGGAAACGAGCAGTTCTTC.

The chain carries TRBV2 and TRBJ2-4, with TRBD1 identical over 9 bases. The CDR3 sequence is 15 residues long. V lost 4 bases to trimming and J lost 7 bases; unmatched junction nucleotides: 8. Germline assignment: CDR1 SNHLY and CDR2 FYNNEI. The CDR3 sequence: CASSGPQGAMNIQYF. Written as DNA, the CDR3 is TGTGCCAGCAGTGGCCCACAGGGGGCCATGAACATTCAGTACTTC.

V and J are TRBV15 and TRBJ2-3; D tentatively reads TRBD1 or TRBD2 (5 bases each). Germline V gene sequence: CDR1 LNHNV, CDR2 YYDKDF (reference sequence). With 0 bases removed from V and 11 bases from J, the gap between germline ends came to 12 bases. This CDR3 spans 13 amino acids. The CDR3: CATSRDGARGQYF. The CDR3 DNA follows: TGTGCCACCAGCAGAGATGGGGCACGGGGGCAGTATTTT.